This T cell receptor (beta chain) comes out of a study of cytotoxic CD8 clonotypes in ibrutinib-treated CLL. Whole-study context: Response samples were taken after a median of roughly 11 months on treatment, range 6 to 36.

Regarding this clone: Its antigen remains unknown.

Profiling relied on immunoSEQ multiplex PCR, and the TCRdb table lists in-frame clones only, not all of them. The sample has more than 85,000 clones, 70% to 85% seen once; the top ten hold 32%. Trimming took off 5 bases at V and 2 bases at J, with 10 bases between the two ends. CDR1 and CDR2 from the germline V gene are SEHNR and FQNEAQ (reference sequence). The CDR3 spans 14 residues. Study-level points and caveats: Public clonotypes (which were uncommon) either contracted or remained stable on treatment.

Sequenced material: PBMCs, taken after 12 months of ibrutinib treatment. This sequence was found in a human donor with chronic lymphocytic leukemia. V and J are TRBV7-9 and TRBJ2-1; D unclear. The CDR3 loop reads CASSTHITYNEQFF. The CDR3, as DNA: TGTGCCAGCAGCACTCATATTACCTACAATGAGCAGTTCTTC.